This passage covers 25 T cell receptor beta chains from one sample sequenced in a study of blood T cell repertoires in COVID-19. TCRdb's table, derived via immunoSEQ multiplex PCR, lists solely in-frame clones and lacks some. The table has approximately 77,000 clones, roughly 80% seen once. The source material was peripheral blood. The receptor source for this set is a woman aged 60 to 75 with acute or convalescent COVID-19.

This chain links TRBV3-1 (or the pseudogene TRBV3-2) with TRBJ1-2, with D perhaps matching TRBD1 (6 bases). The CDR3 is 16 amino acids. From germline, CDR1 is LGHDT and CDR2 YNNKEL (reference sequence). V lost 0 bases and J 4 bases, leaving 15 bases between the germline ends. The CDR3 sequence: CASSQERGGRLYGYTF. The CDR3 DNA sequence: TGTGCCAGCAGCCAAGAAAGGGGGGGGCGCCTCTATGGCTACACCTTC.

The chain employs TRBV4-1 and TRBJ1-2; the D gene is possibly TRBD1 (5 bases). The CDR3 spans 14 residues. The germline gives CDR1 MGHRA, CDR2 YSYEKL. The V and J ends lost 1 base and 3 bases respectively, with 9 bases between them. The CDR3 region is CASSQGRGYYGYTF. The DNA for the CDR3 is TGCGCCAGCAGCCAAGGGCGGGGGTACTATGGCTACACCTTC.

The CDR3 loop is CATQGTGDYNEQFF. The CDR3 nucleotides are TGTGCCACCCAAGGGACAGGGGACTACAATGAGCAGTTCTTC. This sequence joins TRBV7-2 and TRBJ2-1; 10 bases match TRBD1. J lost 3 bases, V lost 10 bases, and 6 bases had no gene match. This CDR3 region has 14 residues. CDR1 is SGHTA and CDR2 is FQGNSA in the germline V gene.

As concerns this clone: A far larger clone lies a single base away; this is likely a read error. This chain uses TRBV25-1 with TRBJ1-5; 9 bases agree with TRBD1. The CDR3 extends over 14 amino acids. V lost 6 bases to trimming and J lost 1 base; unmatched junction nucleotides: 1. CDR1 and CDR2 (germline): MGHDK, SYGVNS. Written as DNA, the CDR3 is TGTGCCAGCAGGGGGACAGGGAGCAATCAGCCCCAGCATTTT. Amino acids: CASRGTGSNQPQHF. The whole variable domain, remainder taken from reference TRBV25-1 and TRBJ1-5, is EADIYQTPRYLVIGTGKKITLECSQTMGHDKMYWYQQDPGMELHLIHYSYGVNSTEKGDLSSESTVSRIRTEHFPLTLESARPSHTSQYLCASRGTGSNQPQHFGDGTRLSIL.

The rearrangement joins TRBV25-1 to TRBJ1-2, with 9 bases lining up with TRBD1. Trimming removed 5 bases from V and 7 bases from J; junction bases left unmatched: 8. The germline gives CDR1 MGHDK, CDR2 SYGVNS. This CDR3 comprises 14 residues. The CDR3 nucleotides read TGTGCCAGCAGTTCTACAACAGGGGGCACTGGCTACACCTTC. This encodes CASSSTTGGTGYTF.

The V and J genes are TRBV5-1 and TRBJ2-5, with D unclear. Trimming took 4 bases from V and 1 from J, leaving 5 bases between them. The germline V gene encodes CDR1 SGHRS and CDR2 YFSETQ. This CDR3 region has 12 residues. The CDR3 is CASSAFQETQYF. CDR3 DNA: TGCGCCAGCAGCGCGTTCCAAGAGACCCAGTACTTC.

The chain has TRBV28 and TRBJ1-2; possibly TRBD1 for D (6 bases). CDR3 length: 14 amino acids. CDR1 is MDHEN and CDR2 is SYDVKM in the germline V gene. The V end was cut by 4 bases, the J end by 10 bases, with 19 bases between. CDR3 loop: CASSSGQYLFSYTF. CDR3 sequence (DNA): TGTGCCAGCAGTTCGGGACAATATCTTTTCTCCTACACCTTC.

The genes are TRBV7-9 and TRBJ2-3; 7 bases are a match to TRBD1. The J segment lost 4 bases and the V segment lost 1 base, leaving 2 bases of the junction unmatched. The CDR3 length is 14 residues. Germline CDR1 is SEHNR and CDR2 is FQNEAQ (reference sequence). The CDR3 loop reads CASSLGQGADTQYF. CDR3 coding DNA: TGTGCCAGCAGCTTAGGGCAGGGGGCAGATACGCAGTATTTT.

The V and J genes are TRBV5-1 and TRBJ2-7, with a weak D call TRBD1 (6 bases). Germline CDR1 and CDR2: SGHRS and YFSETQ. Trimming took off 3 bases at V and 0 bases at J, with 10 bases between the two ends. The CDR3 consists of 14 residues. CDR3 sequence: CASSYSDSSYEQYV. Written as DNA, the CDR3 is TGCGCCAGCAGCTACTCGGACAGCTCCTACGAGCAGTACGTC.

The chain couples TRBV20-1 to TRBJ2-1; 8 nucleotides match TRBD2. CDR1 and CDR2 (germline): DFQATT, SNEGSKA (reference sequence). The CDR3 totals 16 residues. V lost 3 bases and J lost 1; bases outside the gene matches: 8. This CDR3 reads CSASLTGGRSYNEQFF. In DNA, the CDR3 is TGCAGTGCTAGTCTGACGGGGGGGCGGTCCTACAATGAGCAGTTCTTC.

The V call is TRBV5-1, the J call TRBJ1-6; D is undetermined. Between the trimmed V and J ends, which lost 0 bases and 9 bases, there was a span of 13 bases. Germline-derived CDR1 and CDR2 are SGHRS and YFSETQ. This CDR3 comprises 15 residues. CDR3 DNA sequence: TGCGCCAGCAGCTTGGGCCAGGCCATGGGTTCACCCCTCCACTTT. It is translated as CASSLGQAMGSPLHF. Supplemented by reference TRBV5-1 and TRBJ1-6, the full variable domain reads KAGVTQTPRYLIKTRGQQVTLSCSPISGHRSVSWYQQTPGQGLQFLFEYFSETQRNKGNFPGRFSGRQFSNSRSEMNVSTLELGDSALYLCASSLGQAMGSPLHFGNGTRLTVT.

The V gene is TRBV4-1, the J gene TRBJ1-3, with D maybe TRBD1 (5 bases). V lost 0 bases and J lost 4, with 10 bases in between. The germline V gene has CDR1 MGHRA and CDR2 YSYEKL. The CDR3 is made up of 15 amino acids. CDR3 amino acids: CASSQDRVGGNTIYF. The CDR3 region has the DNA TGCGCCAGCAGCCAAGACAGGGTAGGCGGAAACACCATATATTTT.

This clone turned up a few times. CDR3 nucleotides: TGCGCCAGCAGCCAAGACCCCAGCGGGGACACCGGGGAGCTGTTTTTT. Residues: CASSQDPSGDTGELFF. The V call is TRBV4-1, the J call TRBJ2-2; the match to TRBD2 covers 7 bases. CDR3 size: 16 residues. Germline V gives CDR1 MGHRA, CDR2 YSYEKL. The ends lost 0 bases at V and 3 bases at J; junction bases unmatched: 4.

The chain links TRBV7-2 to TRBJ2-7; perhaps TRBD1 as D (5 bases). V lost 5 bases and J 6 bases, leaving 14 bases between the germline ends. This CDR3 is built from 13 residues. Germline CDR1 and CDR2: SGHTA and FQGNSA. The CDR3 bases are TGTGCCAGCAGCCTCCAGGGTAATCGCGAGCAGTACTTC. Translation: CASSLQGNREQYF.

This clone was recorded only once. This chain uses TRBV9 with TRBJ2-7, with 11 bases lining up with TRBD1. Germline CDR1 SGDLS, CDR2 YYNGEE. This CDR3 spans 14 amino acids. J gave up 1 base and V 8 bases, and 5 bases lay outside the gene matches. CDR3 amino acids: CARDRDRGSYEQYV. In DNA, the CDR3 is TGTGCCAGGGACCGGGACAGGGGGTCCTACGAGCAGTACGTC.

This clone has a single count. The V and J genes are TRBV29-1 and TRBJ2-1; D uncertain. The CDR3 sequence is 11 residues long. Trimming stripped 4 bases from V and 4 bases from J, with 5 bases between. From germline, CDR1 is SQVTM and CDR2 ANQGSEA. CDR3 sequence reads: CSVVQYNEQFF. The CDR3, as DNA: TGCAGCGTTGTACAATACAATGAGCAGTTCTTC.

The CDR3 spells CASSLGTAVSYEQYF. The CDR3 nucleotides read TGCGCCAGCAGCCTCGGGACAGCGGTCTCCTACGAGCAGTACTTC. V and J are TRBV5-1 and TRBJ2-7, with 7 bases fitting TRBD1. The CDR3 has 15 residues. The germline V gene has CDR1 SGHRS and CDR2 YFSETQ. J was trimmed by 0 bases and V by 4 bases; bases with no gene match: 7.

The genes are TRBV7-3 and TRBJ2-1, with 9 positions matching TRBD2. Germline CDR1 and CDR2: SGHTA and FQGTGA. There are 15 residues in the CDR3. V lost 5 bases and J lost 4; bases outside the gene matches: 6. CDR3 in amino acids: CASSPAGGPYNEQFF. The CDR3 region has the DNA TGTGCCAGCAGCCCCGCGGGGGGGCCTTACAATGAGCAGTTCTTC.

This chain uses TRBV20-1 with TRBJ2-5, with D unresolved. From germline, CDR1 is DFQATT and CDR2 SNEGSKA (reference sequence). CDR3 size: 12 residues. V lost 3 bases to trimming and J lost 4 bases, with 9 bases between them. The CDR3: CSASFLGETQYF. The DNA of the CDR3 is TGCAGTGCTAGTTTTCTCGGAGAGACCCAGTACTTC.

J is TRBJ1-2 and V is TRBV4-1; the D gene is possibly TRBD1 (5 bases). This CDR3 comprises 15 residues. CDR1 MGHRA and CDR2 YSYEKL come from the germline V gene. Trimming took off 0 bases at V and 3 bases at J, with 11 bases between the two ends. This chain's CDR3 is CASSQDQGYHYGYTF. The CDR3 nucleotides are TGCGCCAGCAGCCAAGATCAGGGTTATCACTATGGCTACACCTTC.

The chain recombines TRBV9 with TRBJ2-1; perhaps TRBD1 as D (8 bases). Trimming took 1 base from V and 4 from J, leaving 18 bases between them. Germline assignment: CDR1 SGDLS and CDR2 YYNGEE. This CDR3 contains 17 residues. This CDR3 reads CASSVSVTGGVYNEQFF. The CDR3 nucleotides are TGTGCCAGCAGCGTATCGGTTACAGGGGGGGTTTACAATGAGCAGTTCTTC.

This clone was seen at least ten times. The V call is TRBV27, the J call TRBJ2-5; TRBD1 agrees at 11 bases. Germline V gene lookup returns CDR1 MNHEY and CDR2 SMNVEV (reference sequence). V lost 1 base to trimming and J lost 6 bases; unmatched junction nucleotides: 7. CDR3 length: 16 residues. CDR3 sequence reads: CASSLLTGTGGKTQYF. Here the CDR3 DNA reads TGTGCCAGCAGTTTATTGACCGGGACAGGGGGGAAGACCCAGTACTTC.

V gene TRBV27 combines with J gene TRBJ2-7; no reliable D call. Trimming stripped 1 base from V and 3 bases from J, with 16 bases between. Germline-derived CDR1 and CDR2 are MNHEY and SMNVEV (reference sequence). The CDR3 has 16 amino acids. CDR3 bases: TGTGCCAGCAGTTTATTAGTCGCCGCCGTCGGCTACGAGCAGTACTTC. Protein sequence: CASSLLVAAVGYEQYF.

The chain employs TRBV2 and TRBJ1-1, with D possibly TRBD1 on 6 matching bases. Germline V gene data show CDR1 as SNHLY and CDR2 as FYNNEI. This CDR3 comprises 13 residues. V dropped 10 bases and J dropped 5 bases, with 17 bases sitting between them. This chain's CDR3 is CANLKGGATEAFF. In DNA, the CDR3 is TGTGCCAACCTCAAGGGGGGGGCTACTGAAGCTTTCTTT. The full variable domain, in which reference TRBV2 and TRBJ1-1 provide the parts outside the CDR3, is EPEVTQTPSHQVTQMGQEVILRCVPISNHLYFYWYRQILGQKVEFLVSFYNNEISEKSEIFDDQFSVERPDGSNFTLKIRSTKLEDSAMYFCANLKGGATEAFFGQGTRLTVV.

CDR3: CASSLTTGGIGNQPQHF. The CDR3, as DNA: TGTGCCAGCAGCCTTACGACAGGGGGCATCGGCAATCAGCCCCAGCATTTT. The chain carries TRBV7-9 and TRBJ1-5; 10 bases align to TRBD1. In germline, CDR1 is SEHNR, CDR2 FQNEAQ (reference sequence). The CDR3 runs 17 residues. V lost 5 bases and J lost 2; bases outside the gene matches: 9.